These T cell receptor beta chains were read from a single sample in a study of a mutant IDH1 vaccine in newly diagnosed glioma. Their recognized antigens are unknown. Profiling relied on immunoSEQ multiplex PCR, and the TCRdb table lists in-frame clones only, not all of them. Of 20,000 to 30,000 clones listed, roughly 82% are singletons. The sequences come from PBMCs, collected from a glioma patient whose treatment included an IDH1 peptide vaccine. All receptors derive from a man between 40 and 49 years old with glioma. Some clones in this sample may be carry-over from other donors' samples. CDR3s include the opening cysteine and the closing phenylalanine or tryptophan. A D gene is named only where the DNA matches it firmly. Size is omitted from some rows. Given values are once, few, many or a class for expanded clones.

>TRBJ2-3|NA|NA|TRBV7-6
CASSPSTDTQYF
TGTGCCAGCAGCCCCAGCACAGATACGCAGTATTTT
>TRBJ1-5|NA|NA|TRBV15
CATSRDRVNQPQHF
TGTGCCACCAGCAGAGACAGAGTCAATCAGCCCCAGCATTTT
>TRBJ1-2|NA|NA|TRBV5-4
CASSIPGIGLYGYTF
TGTGCCAGCAGCATACCGGGAATCGGACTCTATGGCTACACCTTC
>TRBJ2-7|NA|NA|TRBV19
CATLDGNSYEQYF
TGTGCCACCTTGGACGGAAACTCCTACGAGCAGTACTTC
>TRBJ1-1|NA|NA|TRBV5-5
CASSLGWGPPEAFF
TGTGCCAGCAGCTTGGGCTGGGGTCCGCCCGAAGCTTTCTTT
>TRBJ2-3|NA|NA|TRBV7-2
CASSPPADTQYF
TGTGCCAGCAGCCCCCCCGCAGATACGCAGTATTTT
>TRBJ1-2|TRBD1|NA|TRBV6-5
CASSYTPGQGVDGYTF
TGTGCCAGCAGTTACACGCCGGGACAGGGTGTCGATGGCTACACCTTC
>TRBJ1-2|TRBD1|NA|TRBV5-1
CASSSRQKPDRVRNYGYTF
TGCGCCAGCAGCTCCCGACAAAAACCCGACAGGGTCCGCAACTATGGCTACACCTTC
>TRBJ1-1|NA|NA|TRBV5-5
CASSRGYATEAFF
TGTGCCAGCAGCCGAGGGTATGCCACTGAAGCTTTCTTT
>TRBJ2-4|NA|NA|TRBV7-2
CASSWGGGIAKNIQYF
TGTGCCAGCAGCTGGGGCGGGGGCATAGCCAAAAACATTCAGTACTTC
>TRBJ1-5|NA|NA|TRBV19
CASSIGGWRNNQPQHF
TGTGCCAGTAGTATCGGAGGGTGGAGGAACAATCAGCCCCAGCATTTT
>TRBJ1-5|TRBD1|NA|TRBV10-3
CAISEGQGNQPQHF
TGTGCCATCAGTGAGGGACAGGGGAACCAGCCCCAGCATTTT
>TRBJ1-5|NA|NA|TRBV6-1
CASSEQRDIMGPNQPQHF
TGTGCCAGCAGTGAGCAAAGGGACATAATGGGCCCTAATCAGCCCCAGCATTTT
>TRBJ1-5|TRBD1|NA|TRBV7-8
CASSFRPRTGRHNQPQHF
TGTGCCAGCAGCTTTCGCCCCCGGACAGGGCGGCACAATCAGCCCCAGCATTTT
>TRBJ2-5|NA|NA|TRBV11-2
CASSSGGTQYF
TGTGCCAGCAGCTCCGGGGGGACCCAGTACTTC
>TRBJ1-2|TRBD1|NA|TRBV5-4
CASSYKMTGDTYGYTF
TGTGCCAGCAGCTATAAAATGACAGGGGATACCTATGGCTACACCTTC
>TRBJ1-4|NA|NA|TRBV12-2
CASRSPGLRNEKLFF
TGTGCAAGTCGATCCCCGGGGCTGAGAAATGAAAAACTGTTTTTT
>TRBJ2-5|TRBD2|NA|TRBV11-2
CASSFWTSGGKETQYF
TGTGCCAGCAGCTTCTGGACTAGCGGGGGGAAAGAGACCCAGTACTTC
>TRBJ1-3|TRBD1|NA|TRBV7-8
CASSFTGQGSGNTIYF
TGTGCCAGCAGCTTTACGGGACAGGGCTCTGGAAACACCATATATTTT
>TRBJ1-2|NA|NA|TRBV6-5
CASSRGRGYTF
TGTGCCAGCAGTCGGGGACGCGGCTACACCTTC
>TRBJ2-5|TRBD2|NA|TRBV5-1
CASSLVTSGGQETQYF
TGCGCCAGCAGCTTGGTTACTAGCGGGGGCCAAGAGACCCAGTACTTC
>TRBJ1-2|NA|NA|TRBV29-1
CSAGYRDYTF
TGCAGCGCGGGGTATAGGGACTACACCTTC
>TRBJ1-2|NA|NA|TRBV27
CASSPSGGQVGYGYTF
TGTGCCAGCAGTCCCAGCGGAGGTCAGGTTGGGTATGGCTACACCTTC
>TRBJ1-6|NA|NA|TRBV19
CASSLHLRRGSSYNSPLHF
TGTGCCAGTAGTCTTCACCTACGACGGGGGAGCTCCTATAATTCACCCCTCCACTTT
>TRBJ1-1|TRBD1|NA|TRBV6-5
CASSAPGGNTEAFF
TGTGCCAGCAGTGCCCCAGGGGGAAACACTGAAGCTTTCTTT
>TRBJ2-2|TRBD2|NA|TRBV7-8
CASRRRPGGTGELFF
TGTGCCAGCAGACGACGACCGGGGGGCACCGGGGAGCTGTTTTTT
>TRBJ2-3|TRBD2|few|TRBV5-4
CASSSGGQSDTQYF
TGTGCCAGCAGCTCGGGGGGGCAGTCAGATACGCAGTATTTT
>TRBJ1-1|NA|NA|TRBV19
CASSNPRGMNTEAFF
TGTGCCAGTAGTAACCCCAGGGGCATGAACACTGAAGCTTTCTTT
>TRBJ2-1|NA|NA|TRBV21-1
CATRGWGYNEQFF
TGTGCCACACGGGGCTGGGGCTACAATGAGCAGTTCTTC
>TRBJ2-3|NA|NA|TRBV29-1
CSVEDEIRTDTQYF
TGCAGCGTTGAAGATGAGATCCGCACAGATACGCAGTATTTT
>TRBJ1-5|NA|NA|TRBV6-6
CASTLTAGRQPQHF
TGTGCCAGCACCTTGACAGCCGGACGACAGCCCCAGCATTTT
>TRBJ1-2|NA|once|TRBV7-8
CASSDLQRTNYGYTF
TGTGCCAGCAGCGACCTACAGCGTACTAACTATGGCTACACCTTC
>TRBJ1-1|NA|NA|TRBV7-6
CASSAVGGGWTEAFF
TGTGCCAGCAGCGCCGTGGGAGGGGGGTGGACTGAAGCTTTCTTT
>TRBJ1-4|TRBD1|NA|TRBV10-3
CAISERPGTGFNEKLFF
TGTGCCATCAGTGAACGCCCCGGGACAGGGTTTAATGAAAAACTGTTTTTT
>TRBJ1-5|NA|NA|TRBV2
CATQGTGKDQPQHF
TGTGCCACCCAAGGGACCGGCAAGGACCAGCCCCAGCATTTT
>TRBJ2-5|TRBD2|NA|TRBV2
CASFGGTTQETQYF
TGTGCCAGCTTCGGGGGGACCACCCAAGAGACCCAGTACTTC
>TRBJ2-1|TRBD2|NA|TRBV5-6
CASSLLAAGAYNEQFF
TGTGCCAGCAGCTTGTTGGCAGCGGGGGCTTACAATGAGCAGTTCTTC
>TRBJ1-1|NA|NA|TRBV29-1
CSVGTPTEAFF
TGCAGCGTAGGGACACCCACTGAAGCTTTCTTT
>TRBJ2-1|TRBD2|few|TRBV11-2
CASSHGWTAGGSEQFF
TGTGCCAGCAGCCACGGGTGGACAGCGGGGGGCAGTGAGCAGTTCTTC
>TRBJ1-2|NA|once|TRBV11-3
CASSSTSAGAYGYTF
TGTGCCAGCAGCTCTACTTCTGCCGGAGCCTATGGCTACACCTTC
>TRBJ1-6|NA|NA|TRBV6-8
CASASHRELHSPLHF
TGTGCCAGCGCATCTCACAGGGAATTGCATTCACCCCTCCACTTT
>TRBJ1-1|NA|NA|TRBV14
CASSLSGSTEAFF
TGTGCCAGCAGCCTCTCTGGGAGCACTGAAGCTTTCTTT
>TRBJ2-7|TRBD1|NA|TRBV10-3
CAVTGTEFYEQYF
TGTGCCGTTACCGGGACAGAATTCTACGAGCAGTACTTC
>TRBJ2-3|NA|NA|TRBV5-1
CASSSGGGTDTQYF
TGCGCCAGCAGCTCCGGCGGCGGCACAGATACGCAGTATTTT
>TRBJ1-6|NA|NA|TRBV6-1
CASSERTENSPLHF
TGTGCCAGCAGTGAAAGGACGGAGAATTCACCCCTCCACTTT
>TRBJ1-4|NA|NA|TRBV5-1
CASSLAGSEKLFF
TGCGCCAGCAGCTTGGCAGGGAGTGAAAAACTGTTTTTT
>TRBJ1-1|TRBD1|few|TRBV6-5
CASNTGGRSEAFF
TGTGCCAGCAATACAGGGGGTCGGAGTGAAGCTTTCTTT
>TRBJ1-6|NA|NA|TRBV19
CASNPRQANSPLHF
TGTGCCAGTAACCCGCGACAAGCCAATTCACCCCTCCACTTT
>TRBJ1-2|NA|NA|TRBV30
CAWSRQSNYGYTF
TGTGCCTGGAGTAGGCAAAGTAACTATGGCTACACCTTC